This T cell receptor beta chain came from a study of blood T cell repertoires in COVID-19 (dated by TCRdb to the early 2020s). General notes on the study: Samples covering the acute and convalescent phases of COVID-19 were provided by collaborators in the United States, Italy and Spain. The dataset comprised deeply sampled blood TCRbeta repertoires from subjects exposed to, actively infected with, or recovered from COVID-19. The sample metadata nearly always contained a de-identified subject ID, COVID-19 status, age in years and sex. Where HLA class I and class II types were available, the types were taken from metadata supplied by the sample provider, not from assay-based typing. The samples were drawn from two sources: the first 160 participants of the ongoing ImmuneRACE study, and over 1,000 subjects contributed by 6 global collaborators. The prospective study material was composed of cDNA or gDNA derived from T cells, B-cell-depleted T cells, or PBMCs. The repertoires were made available in a free public database intended to serve as a resource for research on the immune response to SARS-CoV-2.

From the cysteine up to the phenylalanine, the CDR3 has a length of 13 residues. Left in the record is the CDR3 DNA by itself, 39 bases read in frame from the first base. Looking up the germline V gene yields CDR1 SNHLY and CDR2 FYNNEI. Trimmed from V: 4 bases; trimmed from J: 3 bases; junction bases lacking a gene match: 0. The paper as a whole reports these results and caveats: The quantity of clinical and demographic metadata differed by source and by participant and was supplied without curation.

In Seattle, one collaborating source enrolled patients while the infection was active and tracked those patients longitudinally over the course of disease. Each collaborating institution followed its own protocols to collect whole blood in K2EDTA tubes. For TCRbeta analysis, collaborator samples were shipped as frozen whole blood, as isolated PBMCs, or as DNA extracted from either sample type. This clone appeared a few times. Its target antigen remains unknown. No per-base quality is available; no much larger clone lies one base away. TCRbeta CDR3 regions were amplified from genomic DNA by means of the immunoSEQ Assay, a bias-controlled multiplex PCR. In the source study's methods: Nucleated cell counts per sample were estimated from amplification of reference gene primers within the assay. To quantify the absolute abundance of each unique TCRbeta CDR3 rearrangement, sequence reads were collapsed and filtered. For each sample, productive Simpson clonality was calculated as the square root of Simpson's diversity index over productive rearrangements. Sourced from immuneACCESS, this table was stored by TCRdb with only in-frame sequences that have V and J called. A share of the clones is absent; for the studies checked, an unresolved V gene accounts for under half, and the remainder has no known explanation. That table supplies the V and J calls and clone size; D and trimming were determined from the DNA. The table for this sample lists some 240,000 clones; about four fifths of them were counted only once. The ten largest account for 6.5% to 9.5% of the sample.

The sequencing input was peripheral blood. The chain is made from TRBV2 and TRBJ2-7; TRBD1 lines up with 10 middle nucleotides. The clonotype was recovered from a woman of 80 years or more with COVID-19, enrolled during active disease. At the DNA level, the sequence is TGTGCCAGCAGTGGGACAGGGGGCTACGAGCAGTACTTC. This gives the protein CASSGTGGYEQYF.